This TCR beta chain was captured in a study of T cells in Graves' hyperthyroidism and ophthalmopathy. General study findings and limits: The model foresaw ophthalmopathy a median about 6.5 months prior to onset.

Authors of the study amplified TCR beta CDR3 regions from RNA transcripts. Using the HTBI primer set, a first-round RT-PCR was run on the TCR CDR3. MiXCR, run by TCRdb on the multiplex PCR reads, gives a single entry per CDR3 protein. The table has fewer than 550,000 distinct CDR3 sequences, 15% to 18% seen once; the top ten hold 12% to 15%. This clonotype was seen a few times. Its specificity is not known. The CDR3 extends over 14 amino acids. The germline V gene encodes CDR1 SGDLS and CDR2 YYNGEE. The ends were cut back, 7 bases at V and 1 base at J, with 15 bases in the middle. This receptor was identified in a woman under 30 with Graves' hyperthyroidism. Material for sequencing was blood. The V gene is TRBV9, the J gene TRBJ2-7, with D perhaps TRBD1 or TRBD2 (5 bases each). CDR3 sequence reads: CASGGRLASYEQYF. CDR3 DNA: TGTGCCAGCGGGGGACGACTTGCTTCCTACGAGCAGTACTTC.